The 9 T cell receptor beta chains in this list originate from one sample, sequenced in a study of blood T cell repertoires in COVID-19. Sequencing was performed with immunoSEQ multiplex PCR; in TCRdb, only in-frame clones are kept and a portion is missing. This table holds about 180,000 clones, about 88% found once. The sequencing sample was made of peripheral blood. Receptors were obtained from a young man who had recovered from COVID-19.

The rearrangement uses TRBV6-6 and TRBJ2-2; D uncertain. Germline values: CDR1 MNHNY, CDR2 SVGAGI (reference sequence). The CDR3 extends over 16 amino acids. V was cut by 6 bases and J by 4 bases, with 18 bases left in between. CDR3 in DNA: TGTGCCAGCAGACCCTTAGGCCAGGCCTTCACCGGGGAGCTGTTTTTT. Translated: CASRPLGQAFTGELFF.

This clone came up once. This chain joins TRBV5-4 and TRBJ2-2; TRBD2 agrees at 10 bases. V lost 6 bases to trimming and J lost 7 bases; unmatched junction nucleotides: 15. CDR3 size: 17 residues. Germline loops: CDR1 SGHNT, CDR2 YYREEE (reference sequence). CDR3 loop: CASTLRGSGRANGELFF. The CDR3 region has the DNA TGTGCCAGCACTCTTAGGGGCAGCGGGAGGGCCAACGGGGAGCTGTTTTTT.

V is TRBV7-9 and J is TRBJ1-2; 8 bases fit TRBD1. The CDR3 extends over 15 amino acids. Trimming at V came to 5 bases and at J to 6 bases, leaving 11 bases not matched to a gene. Germline-derived CDR1 and CDR2 are SEHNR and FQNEAQ (reference sequence). The CDR3 here is CASSPYQGAENGYTF. DNA of the CDR3: TGTGCCAGCAGCCCATATCAGGGGGCGGAAAATGGCTACACCTTC.

In this sample, this clone turned up a few times. This rearrangement joins TRBV28 to TRBJ2-3; 8 bases are shared with TRBD2. Germline values: CDR1 MDHEN, CDR2 SYDVKM. The CDR3 has 17 residues. Germline trimming cut 6 bases from V and 2 bases from J; bases unmatched to any gene: 13. CDR3 bases: TGTGCCAGCAGCTCGCCGATACTAGCGGATAACACAGATACGCAGTATTTT. It yields the protein CASSSPILADNTDTQYF.

The gene calls are TRBV27 and TRBJ1-1; D remains ambiguous. CDR3 length: 15 residues. The V and J ends lost 3 bases and 0 bases respectively, with 11 bases between them. Germline lookup yields CDR1 MNHEY and CDR2 SMNVEV (reference sequence). The CDR3 sequence is CASSLSGLMNTEAFF. The CDR3 DNA follows: TGTGCCAGCAGTTTGTCAGGACTCATGAACACTGAAGCTTTCTTT.

The J gene is TRBJ2-6, the V gene TRBV5-4; 7 bases are shared with TRBD1. Trimming cost V 5 bases and J 0 bases; bases outside gene matches: 11. Germline CDR1 SGHNT, CDR2 YYREEE (reference sequence). The CDR3 length is 18 residues. The CDR3 is CASSSRPGQFSGANVLTF. DNA for the CDR3: TGTGCCAGCAGTTCGAGGCCGGGACAGTTCTCTGGGGCCAACGTCCTGACTTTC. Together with reference TRBV5-4 and TRBJ2-6, the CDR3 gives the full variable domain: ETGVTQSPTHLIKTRGQQVTLRCSSQSGHNTVSWYQQALGQGPQFIFQYYREEENGRGNFPPRFSGLQFPNYSSELNVNALELDDSALYLCASSSRPGQFSGANVLTFGAGSRLTVL.

The gene calls are TRBV4-3 and TRBJ2-7; possible D gene TRBD1, 6 bases. The CDR3 contains 14 residues. Trimming pared 3 bases from V and 5 bases from J, leaving 14 bases between. From germline, CDR1 is LGHNA and CDR2 YSLEER. The CDR3 reads CASSHEQGPDEQYF. CDR3 coding DNA: TGCGCCAGCAGCCATGAACAGGGTCCCGACGAGCAGTACTTC.

The chain carries TRBV12-5 and TRBJ2-3; TRBD1 matches at 8 bases. The CDR3 runs to 15 residues. The V and J ends lost 4 bases and 3 bases, in that order; junction bases with no gene match: 6. The V gene's germline CDR1 is LGHNT and CDR2 FRNRAP. CDR3 in DNA: TGTGCTAGTGGTTCGACAGGGGCTGGAACAGATACGCAGTATTTT. Its protein product is CASGSTGAGTDTQYF.

The chain links TRBV5-1 to TRBJ2-3; 8 bases align to TRBD2. Losses at the gene ends were 6 bases for V and 1 base for J; bases not matched to a gene: 10. CDR1 is SGHRS, CDR2 YFSETQ, per germline. The CDR3 covers 16 residues. Written as DNA, the CDR3 is TGCGCCAGCATGATCGGGTACGGGAGGGGCACAGATACGCAGTATTTT. It specifies CASMIGYGRGTDTQYF.